In this sample, the clone carrying this TCR beta chain turned up many times. The data originate from a study of T cells in Graves' hyperthyroidism and ophthalmopathy. RNA transcripts served as the template for amplifying TCR beta CDR3 regions. In the first-round RT-PCR of the TCR CDR3, the HTBI primer set was used. TCRdb itself ran the multiplex PCR reads through MiXCR, one entry per CDR3 protein. This sample has about 24,000 distinct CDR3 sequences, with about 49% found just once. Per germline, CDR1 MNHEY and CDR2 SVGAGI. The germline V and J ends were trimmed by 0 bases and 7 bases, with 6 bases remaining between them. There are 13 residues in the CDR3.

The TCR was taken from a middle-aged woman with Graves' hyperthyroidism that later progressed to Graves' ophthalmopathy. The material sequenced was blood. J is TRBJ2-2 and V is TRBV6-5; unclear D gene. The CDR3 loop is CASSYSYVGELFF. DNA of the CDR3: TGTGCCAGCAGTTACTCGTATGTCGGGGAGCTGTTTTTT.